The T cell receptor beta chain under discussion was sequenced for a study of human T cells and chemical hapten exposure. General study results and limits: Because they had alopecia, donors may respond immunologically unlike healthy people.

MiXCR, run by TCRdb on the RACE reads, gives a single entry per CDR3 protein. The table has 250,000 or so distinct CDR3 sequences, more than 6.5% seen once. This clonotype appeared a few times. Its antigen is unknown. Time point described: pre-sensitization, week 0. Treatment here: therapeutic diphenylcyclopropenone sensitization with weekly scalp DPC. The V end lost 9 bases, the J end lost 0 bases, and 10 bases lay between the germline ends. CDR1 and CDR2 (germline): KGHDR, SFDVKD. CDR3 size: 13 residues. The V and J genes are TRBV24-1 and TRBJ1-2; D gene unclear. Sequences were derived from whole blood, sampled in connection with sensitization to the hapten diphenylcyclopropenone (DPC). This receptor was taken from a woman aged 35 to 49 with alopecia areata. Some clones in this sample may be carry-over from other donors' samples. Here the CDR3 reads CATRASANYGYTF. DNA of the CDR3: TGTGCCACCCGGGCGTCAGCTAACTATGGCTACACCTTC.